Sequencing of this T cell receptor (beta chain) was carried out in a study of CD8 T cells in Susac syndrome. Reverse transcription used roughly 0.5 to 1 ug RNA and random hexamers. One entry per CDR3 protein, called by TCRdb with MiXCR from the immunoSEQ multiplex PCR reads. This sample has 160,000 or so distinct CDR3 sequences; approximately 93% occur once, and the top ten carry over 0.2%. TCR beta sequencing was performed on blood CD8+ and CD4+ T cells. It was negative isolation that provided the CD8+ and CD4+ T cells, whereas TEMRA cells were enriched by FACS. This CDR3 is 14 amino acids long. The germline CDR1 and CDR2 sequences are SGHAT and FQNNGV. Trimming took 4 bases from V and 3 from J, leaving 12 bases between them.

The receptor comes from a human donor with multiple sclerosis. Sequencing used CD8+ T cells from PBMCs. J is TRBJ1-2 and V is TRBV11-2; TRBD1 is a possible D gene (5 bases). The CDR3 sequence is CASSYGGKDYGYTF. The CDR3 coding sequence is TGTGCCAGCAGCTACGGGGGGAAGGACTATGGCTACACCTTC.